One and the same sample provided the 21 T cell receptor beta chains below, sequenced in a study of Ad26.COV2.S vaccination and SARS-CoV-2 variants. The treatment here: around 19 received Ad26.COV2.S at low or high dose, single or two shots; roughly five received placebo; per-sample allocation not given. The samples were gathered on day 63 after the first injection of vaccine or placebo. Profiling relied on immunoSEQ multiplex PCR, and the TCRdb table lists in-frame clones only, not all of them. This sample has around 400,000 clones, with 70% to 90% found just once. Here the sequenced sample was peripheral blood, taken in a trial of Ad26.COV2.S vaccine versus placebo. These receptors all stem from a person aged 18-60 years who received the Ad26.COV2.S COVID-19 vaccine or a placebo.

The rearrangement uses TRBV28 and TRBJ1-2; no clear D. This CDR3 spans 14 amino acids. The ends were cut back, 5 bases at V and 4 bases at J, with 14 bases in the middle. Germline V gene data show CDR1 as MDHEN and CDR2 as SYDVKM. The CDR3 here is CASSPLGLGYGYTF. DNA of the CDR3: TGTGCCAGCAGTCCTTTGGGCCTAGGCTATGGCTACACCTTC.

The rearrangement joins TRBV5-4 to TRBJ2-1, with D possibly TRBD1 on 6 matching bases. The CDR3 extends over 17 amino acids. Germline V gives CDR1 SGHNT, CDR2 YYREEE (reference sequence). With 3 bases removed from V and 0 bases from J, the gap between germline ends came to 16 bases. The CDR3 DNA reads as TGTGCCAGCAGCTGGGGCCTAACAGGGAGCTCCTACAATGAGCAGTTCTTC. Translated, it gives CASSWGLTGSSYNEQFF. Full variable domain (missing parts from reference TRBV5-4 and TRBJ2-1): ETGVTQSPTHLIKTRGQQVTLRCSSQSGHNTVSWYQQALGQGPQFIFQYYREEENGRGNFPPRFSGLQFPNYSSELNVNALELDDSALYLCASSWGLTGSSYNEQFFGPGTRLTVL.

The chain combines TRBV7-9 with TRBJ1-3, with D uncertain. Germline values: CDR1 SEHNR, CDR2 FQNEAQ (reference sequence). Trimming pared 5 bases from V and 4 bases from J, leaving 12 bases between. The CDR3 sequence is 14 residues long. CDR3 in DNA: TGTGCCAGCAGCCAACCGGGAAGAGGAAACACCATATATTTT. This gives the protein CASSQPGRGNTIYF.

The rearrangement links TRBV6-1 to TRBJ2-1, with 9 nucleotides matching TRBD2. V lost 3 bases to trimming and J lost 3 bases; unmatched junction nucleotides: 3. CDR3 length: 15 amino acids. Germline V lookup: CDR1 MNHNS, CDR2 SASEGT. The CDR3 loop is CASSDGLALYNEQFF. The CDR3 DNA is TGTGCCAGCAGTGACGGACTAGCGCTCTACAATGAGCAGTTCTTC.

The chain employs TRBV7-6 and TRBJ2-1; the match to TRBD2 covers 7 bases. CDR3 length equals 16 residues. Trimming at V came to 2 bases and at J to 8 bases, leaving 12 bases not matched to a gene. Germline V CDR1 and CDR2: SGHVS, FNYEAQ. The CDR3, as DNA: TGTGCCAGCAGCTTACGGTTGGGGGAGGGCCCCGATGAGCAGTTCTTC. Protein product: CASSLRLGEGPDEQFF.

The genes are TRBV3-1 (or the pseudogene TRBV3-2) and TRBJ2-3; no definite D call. Between the trimmed V and J ends, which lost 6 bases and 3 bases, there was a span of 16 bases. Germline V lookup: CDR1 LGHDT, CDR2 YNNKEL (reference sequence). The CDR3 loop spans 15 amino acids. CDR3 region: CASSLTLFDTDTQYF. The DNA for the CDR3 is TGTGCCAGCAGTCTGACCCTTTTCGATACAGATACGCAGTATTTT.

V and J are TRBV10-1 and TRBJ2-3; the match to TRBD1 covers 10 bases. This CDR3 is built from 15 residues. CDR1 and CDR2 from the germline V gene are WNHNN and SYGVQD (reference sequence). Trimming cost V 8 bases and J 3 bases; bases outside gene matches: 8. The CDR3 here is CASGGGQGMTDTQYF. The CDR3 DNA reads TGCGCCAGCGGCGGGGGACAGGGGATGACAGATACGCAGTATTTT.

The count of this clone is one. V and J are TRBV11-2 and TRBJ2-7; 8 nucleotides align to TRBD2. Losses at the gene ends were 3 bases for V and 2 bases for J; bases not matched to a gene: 3. The germline V gene encodes CDR1 SGHAT and CDR2 FQNNGV. The CDR3 has 14 residues. This chain's CDR3 is CASSFREGAYEQYF. In DNA form, the CDR3 reads TGTGCCAGCAGCTTCCGGGAGGGAGCCTACGAGCAGTACTTC.

V gene TRBV5-1 combines with J gene TRBJ2-7, with D tentatively TRBD1 or TRBD2 (5 bases each). Germline loops: CDR1 SGHRS, CDR2 YFSETQ. The CDR3 is 18 residues long. The V end was cut by 3 bases, the J end by 2 bases, with 24 bases between. This chain's CDR3 is CASSSPGRRHFPPYEQYF. The CDR3, as DNA: TGCGCCAGCAGCTCACCGGGACGGAGACATTTTCCCCCCTACGAGCAGTACTTC. Based on the CDR3 plus reference TRBV5-1 and TRBJ2-7, the full variable domain is KAGVTQTPRYLIKTRGQQVTLSCSPISGHRSVSWYQQTPGQGLQFLFEYFSETQRNKGNFPGRFSGRQFSNSRSEMNVSTLELGDSALYLCASSSPGRRHFPPYEQYFGPGTRLTVT.

The chain employs TRBV11-3 and TRBJ2-7; 7 bases line up with TRBD1. In germline, CDR1 is SGHNT, CDR2 YENEEA. The CDR3 has 14 amino acids. J lost 1 base, V lost 5 bases, and 5 bases had no gene match. The CDR3 is CASSRGQESYEQYF. The CDR3 DNA follows: TGTGCCAGCAGCCGCGGACAGGAGTCCTACGAGCAGTACTTC.

The genes are TRBV24-1 and TRBJ2-3; a possible D gene is TRBD1 (5 bases). Germline CDR1 KGHDR, CDR2 SFDVKD. The CDR3 spans 12 residues. V was shortened by 10 bases and J by 8 bases, with 15 bases between the two germline ends. The CDR3 loop reads CATGALSATQYF. The CDR3 DNA sequence: TGTGCCACAGGGGCCCTATCAGCTACGCAGTATTTT.

The chain is built from TRBV7-9 and TRBJ2-5; D is ambiguous. The V end was cut by 2 bases, the J end by 7 bases, with 14 bases between. In germline, CDR1 is SEHNR, CDR2 FQNEAQ (reference sequence). This CDR3 comprises 14 residues. As DNA, the CDR3 is TGTGCCAGCAGCTTAAACCGGTTGGCCGGGACCCAGTACTTC. Encoded protein: CASSLNRLAGTQYF.

This sequence joins TRBV5-1 and TRBJ1-1; 7 nucleotides match TRBD1. Germline V gives CDR1 SGHRS, CDR2 YFSETQ. Unmatched junction bases numbered 5, after V lost 5 bases and J lost 4 bases. The CDR3 spans 13 residues. CDR3 nucleotide sequence: TGCGCCAGCAGTTTTAGGACAGGCACTGAAGCTTTCTTT. It encodes CASSFRTGTEAFF.

J is TRBJ2-5 and V is TRBV5-4, with 8 bases fitting TRBD1. The CDR3 consists of 16 residues. J was trimmed by 1 base and V by 0 bases; bases with no gene match: 5. Germline V CDR1 and CDR2: SGHNT, YYREEE (reference sequence). The CDR3 sequence: CASSLETGASQETQYF. In nucleotides, the CDR3 is TGTGCCAGCAGCTTGGAGACAGGGGCGAGCCAAGAGACCCAGTACTTC.

V is TRBV6-5 and J is TRBJ1-5; tentatively, D is TRBD1 (5 bases). Deletions cut 11 bases from V and 9 bases from J, with 14 bases between. Per the germline V gene, CDR1 is MNHEY and CDR2 is SVGAGI. The CDR3 runs 11 residues. The CDR3 DNA sequence: TGTGCCGGCACAGGCGGGGGGCCCCAGCATTTT. It encodes CAGTGGGPQHF.

This clone was found a few times. V is TRBV21-1 and J is TRBJ1-5; the table's D gene call, TRBD1, was not cross checked with the DNA. TRBV21-1 is termed a pseudogene. The CDR3 is made up of 16 amino acids. CDR3 DNA: TGTGCCAGTATATCCACGGACAGATATAGCAATCAGCCCCAGCATTTT. It encodes CASISTDRYSNQPQHF.

The chain couples TRBV9 to TRBJ2-7, with TRBD2 identical over 13 bases. CDR1 is SGDLS, CDR2 YYNGEE, per germline. V lost 3 bases and J lost 2; bases outside the gene matches: 2. The CDR3 contains 15 residues. The CDR3, as DNA: TGTGCCAGCAGCGCTACTAGCGGGAGGGCCTACGAGCAGTACTTC. This gives the protein CASSATSGRAYEQYF.

This clone has more than one count but fewer than ten. The J gene is TRBJ1-2, the V gene TRBV23-1; 8 bases match TRBD1. Being an ORF, TRBV23-1 has a function that is uncertain. The CDR3 runs to 15 residues. Losses at the gene ends were 0 bases for V and 2 bases for J; bases not matched to a gene: 2. Here the CDR3 DNA reads TGCGCCAGCAGTCAATCGGGGACAGGAAACTATGGCTACACCTTC. This encodes CASSQSGTGNYGYTF.

The J gene is TRBJ2-7, the V gene TRBV28; D gene ambiguous. In germline, CDR1 is MDHEN, CDR2 SYDVKM. V was pared by 4 bases and J by 5 bases, with 18 bases between. The CDR3 spans 15 residues. In DNA, the CDR3 is TGTGCCAGCAGTTACCGAACGACAACCATGGACGAGCAGTACTTC. Protein sequence: CASSYRTTTMDEQYF.

Note on this clone: Additional DNA sequences in this sample encode the identical CDR3. This chain joins TRBV29-1 and TRBJ2-7; D possibly corresponds to TRBD2 (6 bases). This CDR3 spans 12 amino acids. CDR1 and CDR2 (germline): SQVTM, ANQGSEA. With 4 bases removed from V and 0 bases from J, the gap between germline ends came to 7 bases. The CDR3 loop reads CSVGTNSYEQYF. The CDR3 nucleotides are TGCAGCGTTGGGACTAACTCCTACGAGCAGTACTTC.

The J gene is TRBJ1-5, the V gene TRBV4-2; D is uncertain. Germline CDR1 is LGHNA and CDR2 is YNFKEQ. V was clipped by 1 base and J by 0 bases, with 16 bases between them. The CDR3 totals 18 residues. In nucleotides, the CDR3 is TGTGCCAGCAGCCAAGGCGAGCTAGGCTGGGGTAGCAATCAGCCCCAGCATTTT. Protein product: CASSQGELGWGSNQPQHF.